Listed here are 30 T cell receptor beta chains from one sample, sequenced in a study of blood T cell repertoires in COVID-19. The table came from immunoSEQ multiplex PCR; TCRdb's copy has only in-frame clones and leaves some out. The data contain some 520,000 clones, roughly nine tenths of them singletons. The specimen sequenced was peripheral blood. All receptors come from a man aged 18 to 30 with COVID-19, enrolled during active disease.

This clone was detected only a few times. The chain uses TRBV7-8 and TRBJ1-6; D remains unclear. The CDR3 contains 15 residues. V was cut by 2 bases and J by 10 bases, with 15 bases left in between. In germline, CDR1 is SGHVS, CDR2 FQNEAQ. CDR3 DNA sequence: TGTGCCAGCAGCTTAACGGATAGCCCGGTGTCACCCCTCCACTTT. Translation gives CASSLTDSPVSPLHF.

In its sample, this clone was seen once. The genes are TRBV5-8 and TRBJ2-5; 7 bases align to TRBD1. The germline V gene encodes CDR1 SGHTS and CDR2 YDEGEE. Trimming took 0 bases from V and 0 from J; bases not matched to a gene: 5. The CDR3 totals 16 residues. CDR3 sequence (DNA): TGTGCCAGCAGCTTGGGCAGGGGGTCGTACCAAGAGACCCAGTACTTC. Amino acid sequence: CASSLGRGSYQETQYF.

CDR3: CASSQPRTGRDGYTF. The CDR3 DNA reads TGTGCCAGCAGTCAGCCTCGGACAGGAAGGGATGGCTACACCTTC. This sequence joins TRBV6-5 and TRBJ1-2, with 7 bases aligning to TRBD1. CDR1 is MNHEY, CDR2 SVGAGI, per germline. Germline trimming cut 5 bases from V and 6 bases from J; bases unmatched to any gene: 12. The CDR3 is 15 amino acids.

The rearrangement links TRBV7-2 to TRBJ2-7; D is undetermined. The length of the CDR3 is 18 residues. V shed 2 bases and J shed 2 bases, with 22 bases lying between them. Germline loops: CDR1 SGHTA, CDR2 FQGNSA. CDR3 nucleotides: TGTGCCAGCAGCTTACAAGCCCCCCTTCCAGGCTCGACCTACGAGCAGTACTTC. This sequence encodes CASSLQAPLPGSTYEQYF.

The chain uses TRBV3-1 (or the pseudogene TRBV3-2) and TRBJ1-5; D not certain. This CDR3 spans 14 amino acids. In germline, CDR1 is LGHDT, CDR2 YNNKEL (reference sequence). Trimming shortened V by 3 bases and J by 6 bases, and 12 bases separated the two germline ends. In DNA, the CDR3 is TGTGCCAGCAGCCAGAGGGAGATGGGTCAGCCCCAGCATTTT. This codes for CASSQREMGQPQHF.

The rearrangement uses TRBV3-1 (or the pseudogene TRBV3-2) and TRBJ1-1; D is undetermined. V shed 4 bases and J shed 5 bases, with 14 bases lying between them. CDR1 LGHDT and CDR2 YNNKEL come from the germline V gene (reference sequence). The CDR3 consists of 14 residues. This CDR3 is CASSPKGGWTEAFF. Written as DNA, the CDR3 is TGTGCCAGCAGCCCGAAGGGAGGGTGGACTGAAGCTTTCTTT.

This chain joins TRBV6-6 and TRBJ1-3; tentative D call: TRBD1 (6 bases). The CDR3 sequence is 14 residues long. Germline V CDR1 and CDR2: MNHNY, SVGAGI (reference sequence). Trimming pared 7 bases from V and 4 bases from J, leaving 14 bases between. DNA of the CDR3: TGTGCCAGCACCTGGACAGAGTCCGGAAACACCATATATTTT. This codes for CASTWTESGNTIYF.

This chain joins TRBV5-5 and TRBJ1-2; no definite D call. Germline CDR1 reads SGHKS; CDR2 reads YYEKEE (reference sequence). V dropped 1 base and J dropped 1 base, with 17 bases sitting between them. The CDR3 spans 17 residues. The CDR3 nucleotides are TGTGCCAGCAGCTTGAGTCTATCCGGTGAATATAACTATGGCTACACCTTC. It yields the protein CASSLSLSGEYNYGYTF. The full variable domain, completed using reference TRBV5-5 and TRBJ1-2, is DAGVTQSPTHLIKTRGQQVTLRCSPISGHKSVSWYQQVLGQGPQFIFQYYEKEERGRGNFPDRFSARQFPNYSSELNVNALLLGDSALYLCASSLSLSGEYNYGYTFGSGTRLTVV.

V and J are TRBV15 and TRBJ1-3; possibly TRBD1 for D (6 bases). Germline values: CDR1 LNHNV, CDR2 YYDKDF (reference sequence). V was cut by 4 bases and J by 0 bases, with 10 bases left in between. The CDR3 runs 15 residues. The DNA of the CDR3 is TGTGCCACCAGCACCCGACAGGTCTCTGGAAACACCATATATTTT. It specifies CATSTRQVSGNTIYF.

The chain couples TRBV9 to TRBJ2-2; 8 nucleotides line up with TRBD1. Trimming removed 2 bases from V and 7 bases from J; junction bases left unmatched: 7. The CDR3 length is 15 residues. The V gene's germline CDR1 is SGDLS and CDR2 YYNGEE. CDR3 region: CASSVEGQGFGELFF. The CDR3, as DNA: TGTGCCAGCAGCGTCGAAGGACAGGGCTTCGGGGAGCTGTTTTTT.

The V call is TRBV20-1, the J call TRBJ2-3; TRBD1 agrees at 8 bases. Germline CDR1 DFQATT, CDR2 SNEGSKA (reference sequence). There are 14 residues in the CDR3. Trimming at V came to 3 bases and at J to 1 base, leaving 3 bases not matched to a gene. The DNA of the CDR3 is TGCAGTGCTAGTCCGGGACAGGGCACAGATACGCAGTATTTT. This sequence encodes CSASPGQGTDTQYF.

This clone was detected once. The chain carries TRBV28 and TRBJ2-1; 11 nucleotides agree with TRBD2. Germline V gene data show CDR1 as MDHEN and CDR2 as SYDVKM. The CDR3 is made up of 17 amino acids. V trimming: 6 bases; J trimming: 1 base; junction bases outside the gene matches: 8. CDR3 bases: TGTGCCAGCAGAGGACCACTAGCGGGGGATTCCTACAATGAGCAGTTCTTC. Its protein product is CASRGPLAGDSYNEQFF.

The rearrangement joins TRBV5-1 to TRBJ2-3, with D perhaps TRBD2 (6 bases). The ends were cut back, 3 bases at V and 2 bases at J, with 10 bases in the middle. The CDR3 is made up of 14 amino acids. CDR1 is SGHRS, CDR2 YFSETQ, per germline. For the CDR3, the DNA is TGCGCCAGCAGCTCCGAGCGGGCCACAGATACGCAGTATTTT. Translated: CASSSERATDTQYF.

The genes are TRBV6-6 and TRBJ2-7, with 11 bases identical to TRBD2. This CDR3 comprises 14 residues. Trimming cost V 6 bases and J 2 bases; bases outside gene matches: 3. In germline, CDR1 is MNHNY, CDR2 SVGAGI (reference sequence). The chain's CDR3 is CASSLAGGPYEQYF. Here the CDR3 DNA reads TGTGCCAGCAGCCTAGCGGGAGGTCCCTACGAGCAGTACTTC.

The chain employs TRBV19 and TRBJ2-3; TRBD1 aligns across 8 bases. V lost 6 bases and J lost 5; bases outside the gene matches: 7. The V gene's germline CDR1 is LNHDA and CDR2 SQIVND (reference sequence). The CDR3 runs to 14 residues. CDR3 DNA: TGTGCCAGTAGGGCCGGACAGGGTCGAGATACGCAGTATTTT. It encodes CASRAGQGRDTQYF.

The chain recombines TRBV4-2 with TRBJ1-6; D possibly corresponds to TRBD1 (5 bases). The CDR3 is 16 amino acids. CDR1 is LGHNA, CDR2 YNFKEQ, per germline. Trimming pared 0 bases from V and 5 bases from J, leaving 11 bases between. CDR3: CASSQDRQRDNSPLHF. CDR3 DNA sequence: TGTGCCAGCAGCCAAGACCGACAGAGAGATAATTCACCCCTCCACTTT.

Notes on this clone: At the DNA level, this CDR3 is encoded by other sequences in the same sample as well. CDR3 sequence: CASSLEGGSYEQYF. The CDR3 DNA sequence: TGCGCCAGCAGCCTAGAGGGAGGCTCCTACGAGCAGTACTTC. The chain uses TRBV5-1 and TRBJ2-7; D might be TRBD2 (6 bases). Germline V gene lookup returns CDR1 SGHRS and CDR2 YFSETQ. V lost 4 bases and J lost 0, with 11 bases in between. The CDR3 loop spans 14 amino acids. The whole variable domain, filled in from reference TRBV5-1 and TRBJ2-7, reads KAGVTQTPRYLIKTRGQQVTLSCSPISGHRSVSWYQQTPGQGLQFLFEYFSETQRNKGNFPGRFSGRQFSNSRSEMNVSTLELGDSALYLCASSLEGGSYEQYFGPGTRLTVT.

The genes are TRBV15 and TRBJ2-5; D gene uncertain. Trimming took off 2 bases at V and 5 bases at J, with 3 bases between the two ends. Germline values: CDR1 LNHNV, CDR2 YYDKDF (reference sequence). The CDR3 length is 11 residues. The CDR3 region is CATSRSETQYF. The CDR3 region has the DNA TGTGCCACCAGCAGATCGGAGACCCAGTACTTC. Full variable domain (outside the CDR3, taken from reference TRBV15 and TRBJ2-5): DAMVIQNPRYQVTQFGKPVTLSCSQTLNHNVMYWYQQKSSQAPKLLFHYYDKDFNNEADTPDNFQSRRPNTSFCFLDIRSPGLGDTAMYLCATSRSETQYFGPGTRLLVL.

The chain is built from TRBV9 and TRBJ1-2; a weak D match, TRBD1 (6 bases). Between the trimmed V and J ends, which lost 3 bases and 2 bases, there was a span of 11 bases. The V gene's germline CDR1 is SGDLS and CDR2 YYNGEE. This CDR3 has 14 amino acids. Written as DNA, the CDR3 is TGTGCCAGCAGCGATTCTAGGGGGAACTATGGCTACACCTTC. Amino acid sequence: CASSDSRGNYGYTF.

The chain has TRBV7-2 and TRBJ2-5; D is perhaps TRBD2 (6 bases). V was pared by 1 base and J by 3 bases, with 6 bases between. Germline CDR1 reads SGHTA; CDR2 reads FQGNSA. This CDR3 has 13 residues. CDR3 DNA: TGTGCCAGCAGCTTAGGACTAGAAGAGACCCAGTACTTC. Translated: CASSLGLEETQYF.

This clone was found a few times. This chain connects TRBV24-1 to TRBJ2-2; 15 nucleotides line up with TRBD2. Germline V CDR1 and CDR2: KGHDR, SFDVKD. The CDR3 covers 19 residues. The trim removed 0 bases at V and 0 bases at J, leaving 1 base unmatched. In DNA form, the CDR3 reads TGTGCCACCAGTGATTTGGGACTAGCGGGAGGGACGAACACCGGGGAGCTGTTTTTT. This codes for CATSDLGLAGGTNTGELFF.

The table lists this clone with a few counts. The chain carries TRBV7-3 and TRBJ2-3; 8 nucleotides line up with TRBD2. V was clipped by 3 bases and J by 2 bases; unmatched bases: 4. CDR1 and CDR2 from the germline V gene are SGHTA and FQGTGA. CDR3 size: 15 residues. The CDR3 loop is CASSLTSAFTDTQYF. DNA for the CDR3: TGTGCCAGCAGCTTGACTAGCGCCTTCACAGATACGCAGTATTTT. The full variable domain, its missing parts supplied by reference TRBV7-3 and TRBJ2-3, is GAGVSQTPSNKVTEKGKYVELRCDPISGHTALYWYRQSLGQGPEFLIYFQGTGAADDSGLPNDRFFAVRPEGSVSTLKIQRTERGDSAVYLCASSLTSAFTDTQYFGPGTRLTVL.

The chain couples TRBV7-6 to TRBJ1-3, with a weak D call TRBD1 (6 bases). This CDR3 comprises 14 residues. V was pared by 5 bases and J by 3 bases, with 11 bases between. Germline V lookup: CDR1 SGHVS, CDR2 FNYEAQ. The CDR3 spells CASSNRAGGNTIYF. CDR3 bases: TGTGCCAGCAGCAACAGGGCTGGTGGAAACACCATATATTTT.

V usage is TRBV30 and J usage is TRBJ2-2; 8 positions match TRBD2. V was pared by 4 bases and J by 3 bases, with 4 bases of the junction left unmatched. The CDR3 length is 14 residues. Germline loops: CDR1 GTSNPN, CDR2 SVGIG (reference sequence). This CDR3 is CAWTRGGYTGELFF. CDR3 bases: TGTGCCTGGACTCGGGGGGGTTACACCGGGGAGCTGTTTTTT. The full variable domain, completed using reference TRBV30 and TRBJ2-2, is SQTIHQWPATLVQPVGSPLSLECTVEGTSNPNLYWYRQAAGRGLQLLFYSVGIGQISSEVPQNLSASRPQDRQFILSSKKLLLSDSGFYLCAWTRGGYTGELFFGEGSRLTVL.

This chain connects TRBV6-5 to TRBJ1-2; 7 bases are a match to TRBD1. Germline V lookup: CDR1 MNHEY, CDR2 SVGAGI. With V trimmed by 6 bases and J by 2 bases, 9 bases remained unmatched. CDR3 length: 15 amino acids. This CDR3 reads CASSGRNRGNYGYTF. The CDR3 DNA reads TGTGCCAGCAGCGGCCGAAACAGGGGAAACTATGGCTACACCTTC.

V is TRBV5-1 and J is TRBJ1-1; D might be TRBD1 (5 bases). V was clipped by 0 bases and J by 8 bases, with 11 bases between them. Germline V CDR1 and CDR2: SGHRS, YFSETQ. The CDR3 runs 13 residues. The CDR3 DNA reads TGCGCCAGCAGCTTGGAAGGGGCAGGGGAAGCTTTCTTT. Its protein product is CASSLEGAGEAFF.

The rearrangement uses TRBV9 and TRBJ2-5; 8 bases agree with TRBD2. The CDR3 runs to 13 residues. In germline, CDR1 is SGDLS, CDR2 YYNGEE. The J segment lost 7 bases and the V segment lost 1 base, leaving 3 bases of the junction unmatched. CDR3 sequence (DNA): TGTGCCAGCAGCGTATCCAGCGGGGGGACCCAGTACTTC. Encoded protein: CASSVSSGGTQYF.

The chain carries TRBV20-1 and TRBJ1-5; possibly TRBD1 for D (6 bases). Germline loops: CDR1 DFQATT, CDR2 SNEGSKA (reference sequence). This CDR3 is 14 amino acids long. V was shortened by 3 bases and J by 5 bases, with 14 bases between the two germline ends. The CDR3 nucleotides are TGCAGTGCTAGTATTGGACAGAGATATCAGCCCCAGCATTTT. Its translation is CSASIGQRYQPQHF.

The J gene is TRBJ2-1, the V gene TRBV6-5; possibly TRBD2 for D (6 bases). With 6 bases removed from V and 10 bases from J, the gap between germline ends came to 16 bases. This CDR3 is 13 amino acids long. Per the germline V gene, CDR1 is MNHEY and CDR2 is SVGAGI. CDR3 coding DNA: TGTGCCAGCAGGCCAGCGGGCCCTGGAGAGCAGTTCTTC. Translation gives CASRPAGPGEQFF.

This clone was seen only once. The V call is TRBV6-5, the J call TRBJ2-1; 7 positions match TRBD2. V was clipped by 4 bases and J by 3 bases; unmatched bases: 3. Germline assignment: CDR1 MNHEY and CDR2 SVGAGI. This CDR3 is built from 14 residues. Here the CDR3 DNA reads TGTGCCAGCAGTTTAGCGGGTGACTACAATGAGCAGTTCTTC. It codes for CASSLAGDYNEQFF.